These T cell receptor beta chains were read from a single sample in a study of blood T cell repertoires in COVID-19. Data came from immunoSEQ multiplex PCR; TCRdb stores just in-frame clones and leaves some out. The data contain some 150,000 clones, approximately 86% of them singletons. The material sequenced was peripheral blood. The receptors derive from a woman aged 50 to 65 with acute or convalescent COVID-19. Each CDR3 is given with its conserved first and last residue. A D gene is named only where the DNA matches it firmly. A clone size is listed for some rows: how often the clone was seen (once, few, many), or a class if it is expanded.

clone_size: NA; v_call: TRBV6-6; j_call: TRBJ2-1; d_call: NA; cdr3_aa: CASSWVGTDGEQFF; cdr3_nt: TGTGCCAGCAGTTGGGTTGGTACAGATGGTGAGCAGTTCTTC
clone_size: NA; v_call: TRBV6-5; j_call: TRBJ1-5; d_call: NA; cdr3_aa: CASTGQGGGQPQHF; cdr3_nt: TGTGCCAGCACCGGGCAAGGGGGTGGGCAGCCCCAGCATTTT
clone_size: NA; v_call: TRBV21-1; j_call: TRBJ2-6; d_call: NA; cdr3_aa: CASSARGPGANVLTF; cdr3_nt: TGTGCCAGCAGCGCCAGGGGCCCTGGGGCCAACGTCCTGACTTTC
clone_size: NA; v_call: TRBV5-1; j_call: TRBJ1-1; d_call: TRBD1; cdr3_aa: CASSLTRVGGAGMNTEAFF; cdr3_nt: TGCGCCAGCAGCTTGACTCGCGTAGGGGGCGCGGGGATGAACACTGAAGCTTTCTTT
clone_size: NA; v_call: TRBV27; j_call: TRBJ2-6; d_call: NA; cdr3_aa: CASSFVSGANVLTF; cdr3_nt: TGTGCCAGCAGTTTTGTATCTGGGGCCAACGTCCTGACTTTC
clone_size: NA; v_call: TRBV25-1; j_call: TRBJ2-7; d_call: TRBD1; cdr3_aa: CASLQGHGSEQYF; cdr3_nt: TGTGCCAGCCTACAGGGGCACGGAAGTGAGCAGTACTTC
clone_size: few; v_call: TRBV19; j_call: TRBJ2-3; d_call: TRBD2; cdr3_aa: CASSIRAGGSDTQYF; cdr3_nt: TGTGCCAGTAGTATTCGAGCGGGAGGTTCAGATACGCAGTATTTT
clone_size: NA; v_call: TRBV11-1; j_call: TRBJ2-7; d_call: TRBD1; cdr3_aa: CASSSVIQGNEQYF; cdr3_nt: TGTGCCAGCAGCTCAGTTATACAGGGGAACGAGCAGTACTTC
clone_size: NA; v_call: TRBV2; j_call: TRBJ1-1; d_call: NA; cdr3_aa: CASTRDRDKAFF; cdr3_nt: TGTGCCAGCACCCGCGACCGGGACAAAGCTTTCTTT
clone_size: NA; v_call: TRBV6-1; j_call: TRBJ2-4; d_call: NA; cdr3_aa: CASSETLASKNIQYF; cdr3_nt: TGTGCCAGCAGTGAAACCTTAGCGTCGAAAAACATTCAGTACTTC
clone_size: NA; v_call: TRBV5-6; j_call: TRBJ1-2; d_call: NA; cdr3_aa: CASSFSPGYTF; cdr3_nt: TGTGCCAGCAGCTTCAGTCCGGGCTACACCTTC
clone_size: NA; v_call: TRBV7-9; j_call: TRBJ2-1; d_call: TRBD1; cdr3_aa: CASSLGQAGGWNEQFF; cdr3_nt: TGTGCCAGCAGCTTAGGTCAGGCAGGGGGCTGGAATGAGCAGTTCTTC
clone_size: NA; v_call: TRBV9; j_call: TRBJ1-1; d_call: NA; cdr3_aa: CASSMTVNTEAFF; cdr3_nt: TGTGCCAGCAGCATGACAGTAAACACTGAAGCTTTCTTT
clone_size: NA; v_call: TRBV25-1; j_call: TRBJ1-3; d_call: NA; cdr3_aa: CASSNPSKGQSSGNTIYF; cdr3_nt: TGTGCCAGCAGTAACCCCTCTAAGGGGCAAAGCTCTGGAAACACCATATATTTT
clone_size: NA; v_call: TRBV5-3; j_call: TRBJ1-1; d_call: NA; cdr3_aa: CARLRISGNTEAFF; cdr3_nt: TGTGCCAGGCTTCGAATCAGTGGGAACACTGAAGCTTTCTTT
clone_size: NA; v_call: TRBV7-9; j_call: TRBJ1-1; d_call: NA; cdr3_aa: CASSLSSTGSNTEAFF; cdr3_nt: TGTGCCAGCAGCTTATCCTCGACAGGCTCTAACACTGAAGCTTTCTTT
clone_size: NA; v_call: TRBV19; j_call: TRBJ1-3; d_call: TRBD1; cdr3_aa: CASSPDRVGNTIYF; cdr3_nt: TGTGCCAGTAGCCCGGACAGGGTCGGAAACACCATATATTTT
clone_size: NA; v_call: TRBV19; j_call: TRBJ1-1; d_call: NA; cdr3_aa: CASSIRDTKKAFF; cdr3_nt: TGTGCCAGTAGTATAAGGGACACCAAGAAAGCTTTCTTT
clone_size: few; v_call: TRBV6-4; j_call: TRBJ2-2; d_call: TRBD1; cdr3_aa: CASSGQAGGTGELFF; cdr3_nt: TGTGCCAGCAGTGGCCAAGCAGGGGGCACCGGGGAGCTGTTTTTT
clone_size: NA; v_call: TRBV7-8; j_call: TRBJ1-1; d_call: NA; cdr3_aa: CASRHGTTEAFF; cdr3_nt: TGTGCCAGCAGGCACGGGACAACCGAAGCTTTCTTT
clone_size: NA; v_call: TRBV29-1; j_call: TRBJ2-2; d_call: NA; cdr3_aa: CSVVVGAGGELFF; cdr3_nt: TGCAGCGTTGTAGTAGGGGCCGGCGGGGAGCTGTTTTTT
clone_size: NA; v_call: TRBV25-1; j_call: TRBJ2-2; d_call: TRBD1; cdr3_aa: CASSERTGFTGELFF; cdr3_nt: TGTGCCAGCAGTGAACGGACAGGTTTTACCGGGGAGCTGTTTTTT
clone_size: NA; v_call: TRBV7-3; j_call: TRBJ2-1; d_call: NA; cdr3_aa: CASSLQRGTVNEQFF; cdr3_nt: TGTGCCAGCAGCTTACAGCGGGGGACAGTAAATGAGCAGTTCTTC
clone_size: NA; v_call: TRBV15; j_call: TRBJ2-5; d_call: TRBD1; cdr3_aa: CATSRDPTGEETQYF; cdr3_nt: TGTGCCACCAGCAGAGATCCGACAGGGGAAGAGACCCAGTACTTC
clone_size: NA; v_call: TRBV30; j_call: TRBJ2-7; d_call: TRBD2; cdr3_aa: CAWTSGNEQYF; cdr3_nt: TGTGCCTGGACCAGCGGGAACGAGCAGTACTTC
clone_size: NA; v_call: TRBV18; j_call: TRBJ2-2; d_call: TRBD1; cdr3_aa: CASSEDRRRTGELFF; cdr3_nt: TGTGCCAGCTCTGAGGACAGGCGGAGAACCGGGGAGCTGTTTTTT
clone_size: NA; v_call: TRBV6-6; j_call: TRBJ2-7; d_call: TRBD2; cdr3_aa: CASSFSTSGFTYEQYF; cdr3_nt: TGTGCCAGCAGTTTCTCAACTAGCGGGTTTACGTACGAGCAGTACTTC
clone_size: once; v_call: TRBV5-1; j_call: TRBJ2-7; d_call: TRBD2; cdr3_aa: CASSLALAGGSYEQYF; cdr3_nt: TGCGCCAGCAGCTTGGCATTAGCGGGAGGCTCCTACGAGCAGTACTTC
clone_size: NA; v_call: TRBV11-3; j_call: TRBJ2-2; d_call: NA; cdr3_aa: CASRPTGNTGELFF; cdr3_nt: TGTGCCAGCAGACCCACAGGGAACACCGGGGAGCTGTTTTTT
clone_size: NA; v_call: TRBV6-5; j_call: TRBJ2-1; d_call: TRBD2; cdr3_aa: CASKLAGVNEQFF; cdr3_nt: TGTGCCAGCAAGCTAGCGGGAGTAAATGAGCAGTTCTTC
clone_size: NA; v_call: TRBV5-4; j_call: TRBJ1-2; d_call: TRBD1; cdr3_aa: CASSPSDRIGGYTF; cdr3_nt: TGTGCCAGCAGCCCGTCGGACAGGATTGGTGGCTACACCTTC
clone_size: NA; v_call: TRBV5-4; j_call: TRBJ1-1; d_call: NA; cdr3_aa: CASSPPGNTEAFF; cdr3_nt: TGTGCCAGCAGTCCCCCCGGGAACACTGAAGCTTTCTTT
clone_size: NA; v_call: TRBV5-4; j_call: TRBJ1-1; d_call: NA; cdr3_aa: CASSLKGVLNTEAFF; cdr3_nt: TGTGCCAGCAGCTTGAAGGGGGTTTTGAACACTGAAGCTTTCTTT
clone_size: NA; v_call: TRBV12-5; j_call: TRBJ2-2; d_call: NA; cdr3_aa: CASGLPTRTGELFF; cdr3_nt: TGTGCTAGTGGTTTGCCCACCCGGACCGGGGAGCTGTTTTTT
clone_size: NA; v_call: TRBV5-4; j_call: TRBJ1-4; d_call: NA; cdr3_aa: CASSSLEAANEKLFF; cdr3_nt: TGTGCCAGCAGCTCGTTGGAGGCGGCTAATGAAAAACTGTTTTTT
clone_size: few; v_call: TRBV7-9; j_call: TRBJ2-7; d_call: TRBD2; cdr3_aa: CASSSGLAGAYFSYEQYF; cdr3_nt: TGTGCCAGCAGCTCCGGACTAGCGGGGGCCTATTTCTCCTACGAGCAGTACTTC
clone_size: NA; v_call: TRBV21-1; j_call: TRBJ2-3; d_call: NA; cdr3_aa: CASSKVAGAVDTQYF; cdr3_nt: TGTGCCAGCAGCAAAGTAGCGGGGGCGGTAGATACGCAGTATTTT
clone_size: NA; v_call: TRBV7-2; j_call: TRBJ2-1; d_call: TRBD2; cdr3_aa: CASSLDGGSYNEQFF; cdr3_nt: TGTGCCAGCAGCTTGGACGGGGGGTCCTACAATGAGCAGTTCTTC
clone_size: NA; v_call: TRBV5-5; j_call: TRBJ2-1; d_call: TRBD2; cdr3_aa: CASSFRSSGRARYNEQFF; cdr3_nt: TGTGCCAGCAGCTTTAGAAGTAGCGGGAGGGCCAGGTACAATGAGCAGTTCTTC
clone_size: NA; v_call: TRBV4-1; j_call: TRBJ2-3; d_call: NA; cdr3_aa: CASSQESGYSTDTQYF; cdr3_nt: TGCGCCAGCAGCCAAGAGAGCGGGTATAGCACAGATACGCAGTATTTT
clone_size: NA; v_call: TRBV5-1; j_call: TRBJ2-1; d_call: TRBD2; cdr3_aa: CASSLGWAGGFDEQFF; cdr3_nt: TGCGCCAGCAGCTTGGGCTGGGCGGGAGGATTCGATGAGCAGTTCTTC
clone_size: NA; v_call: TRBV7-3; j_call: TRBJ1-1; d_call: NA; cdr3_aa: CASSLGVAGTEAFF; cdr3_nt: TGTGCCAGCAGCTTAGGTGTGGCGGGCACTGAAGCTTTCTTT
clone_size: NA; v_call: TRBV10-3; j_call: TRBJ2-1; d_call: NA; cdr3_aa: CAISESGVIEQFF; cdr3_nt: TGTGCCATCAGTGAGTCAGGGGTAATCGAGCAGTTCTTC
clone_size: NA; v_call: TRBV11-2; j_call: TRBJ1-2; d_call: TRBD1; cdr3_aa: CASSSRTGGPTTNYGYTF; cdr3_nt: TGTGCCAGCAGCTCCAGGACAGGGGGGCCAACTACTAACTATGGCTACACCTTC
clone_size: NA; v_call: TRBV11-2; j_call: TRBJ1-2; d_call: NA; cdr3_aa: CASSSTWTVANYGYTF; cdr3_nt: TGTGCCAGCAGCTCAACCTGGACAGTCGCTAACTATGGCTACACCTTC
clone_size: NA; v_call: TRBV19; j_call: TRBJ2-7; d_call: NA; cdr3_aa: CASSIDGFPYEQYF; cdr3_nt: TGTGCCAGTAGTATAGATGGCTTCCCCTACGAGCAGTACTTC
clone_size: NA; v_call: TRBV5-1; j_call: TRBJ1-2; d_call: TRBD1; cdr3_aa: CASSSGTANYGYTF; cdr3_nt: TGCGCCAGCAGCTCCGGGACAGCAAACTATGGCTACACCTTC
clone_size: NA; v_call: TRBV6-5; j_call: TRBJ2-1; d_call: NA; cdr3_aa: CASTTGSSYNEQFF; cdr3_nt: TGTGCCAGCACCACCGGGAGCTCCTACAATGAGCAGTTCTTC
clone_size: NA; v_call: TRBV2; j_call: TRBJ2-7; d_call: NA; cdr3_aa: CASSDRDIGGQYF; cdr3_nt: TGTGCCAGCAGTGACAGGGACATCGGCGGGCAGTACTTC
clone_size: NA; v_call: TRBV21-1; j_call: TRBJ1-2; d_call: NA; cdr3_aa: CASRRQGAYINYGYTF; cdr3_nt: TGTGCCAGCAGACGACAGGGGGCTTATATTAACTATGGCTACACCTTC
clone_size: NA; v_call: TRBV19; j_call: TRBJ1-2; d_call: NA; cdr3_aa: CASSEPGGLNYGYTF; cdr3_nt: TGTGCCAGTAGTGAACCCGGAGGACTTAACTATGGCTACACCTTC
clone_size: NA; v_call: TRBV7-8; j_call: TRBJ2-2; d_call: NA; cdr3_aa: CASSPLGGNTGELFF; cdr3_nt: TGTGCCAGCAGCCCATTGGGGGGGAACACCGGGGAGCTGTTTTTT
clone_size: NA; v_call: TRBV3-1/TRBV3-2; j_call: TRBJ2-1; d_call: TRBD2; cdr3_aa: CASSQGGPVREGEQFF; cdr3_nt: TGTGCCAGCAGCCAGGGAGGACCCGTTCGGGAGGGCGAGCAGTTCTTC
clone_size: NA; v_call: TRBV30; j_call: TRBJ2-1; d_call: NA; cdr3_aa: CAWRGGENNEQFF; cdr3_nt: TGTGCCTGGAGAGGTGGAGAAAACAATGAGCAGTTCTTC
clone_size: few; v_call: TRBV24-1; j_call: TRBJ2-2; d_call: TRBD1; cdr3_aa: CATSRGRTGELFF; cdr3_nt: TGTGCCACATCAAGGGGGCGGACCGGGGAGCTGTTTTTT
clone_size: NA; v_call: TRBV5-1; j_call: TRBJ1-2; d_call: NA; cdr3_aa: CASSWSSYGYTF; cdr3_nt: TGCGCCAGCAGCTGGAGTTCCTATGGCTACACCTTC
clone_size: once; v_call: TRBV5-1; j_call: TRBJ2-7; d_call: TRBD2; cdr3_aa: CASSLEGGEQYF; cdr3_nt: TGCGCCAGCAGCTTAGAGGGAGGGGAGCAGTACTTC
clone_size: NA; v_call: TRBV10-2; j_call: TRBJ1-4; d_call: NA; cdr3_aa: CASMTSEKLFF; cdr3_nt: TGCGCCAGCATGACAAGTGAAAAACTGTTTTTT
clone_size: NA; v_call: TRBV5-1; j_call: TRBJ2-2; d_call: NA; cdr3_aa: CASSLETVGQGELFF; cdr3_nt: TGCGCCAGCAGCTTGGAGACGGTGGGGCAAGGGGAGCTGTTTTTT
clone_size: NA; v_call: TRBV18; j_call: TRBJ1-5; d_call: TRBD1; cdr3_aa: CASSPYTPGGQGNQPQHF; cdr3_nt: TGTGCCAGCTCACCCTATACCCCAGGGGGCCAGGGCAATCAGCCCCAGCATTTT